The sample holds a few counts of the clone carrying this TCR beta chain. Its antigen remains unknown. The source of the sample is a study of beta chain features in type 1 diabetes. The V segment lost 5 bases and the J segment 7 bases; nucleotides outside the gene matches: 10. The CDR3 length is 14 residues. Germline assignment: CDR1 SEHNR and CDR2 FQNEAQ (reference sequence). The investigators reverse transcribed all of the isolated RNA, so they sequenced expressed TCRB transcripts. Clones were sequenced by immunoSEQ multiplex PCR, and TCRdb holds only the in-frame ones, with some missing. Of some 700,000 clones in the sample, 13% were seen once. Findings and caveats of the study: A moderate, significant TCRB CDR3 shortening appeared in type 1 diabetes across four CD4+ subsets.

Sequenced material: naive CD4+ T cells from blood. The genes are TRBV7-9 and TRBJ2-7; 8 bases are shared with TRBD2. The TCR was taken from a man aged 18 to 29 with type 1 diabetes. Here the CDR3 reads CASSPGGPLGEQYF. For the CDR3, the DNA is TGTGCCAGCAGCCCGGGGGGGCCCCTAGGGGAGCAGTACTTC.